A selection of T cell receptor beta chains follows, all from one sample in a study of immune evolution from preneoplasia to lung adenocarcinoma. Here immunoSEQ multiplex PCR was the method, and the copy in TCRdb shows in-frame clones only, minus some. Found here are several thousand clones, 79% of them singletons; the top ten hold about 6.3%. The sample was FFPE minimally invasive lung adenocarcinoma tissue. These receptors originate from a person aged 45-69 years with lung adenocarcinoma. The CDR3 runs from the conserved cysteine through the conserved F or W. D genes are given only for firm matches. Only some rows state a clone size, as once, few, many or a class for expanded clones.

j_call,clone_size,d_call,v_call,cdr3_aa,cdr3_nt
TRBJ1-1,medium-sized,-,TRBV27,CASSPNRNTEAFF,TGTGCCAGCAGTCCTAACAGGAACACTGAAGCTTTCTTT
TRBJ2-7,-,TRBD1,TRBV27,CASTHRQGANEQYF,TGTGCCAGCACCCACAGACAGGGGGCCAACGAGCAGTACTTC
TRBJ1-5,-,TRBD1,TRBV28,CASSLEVWFGDRGLDSNQPQHF,TGTGCCAGCAGTTTAGAGGTTTGGTTCGGGGACAGGGGGTTGGATAGCAATCAGCCCCAGCATTTT
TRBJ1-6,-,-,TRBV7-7,CASSPNRESPLHF,TGTGCCAGCAGCCCGAACAGGGAGTCACCCCTCCACTTT
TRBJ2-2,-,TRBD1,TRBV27,CASSLYDRAGGELFF,TGTGCCAGCAGTCTATACGACAGGGCTGGCGGGGAGCTGTTTTTT
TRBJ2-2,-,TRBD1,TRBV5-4,CASSAGTANTGELFF,TGTGCCAGCAGTGCCGGGACAGCGAACACCGGGGAGCTGTTTTTT
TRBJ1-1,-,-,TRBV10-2,CASSESPGGDTEAFF,TGCGCCAGCAGTGAGTCGCCCGGGGGGGACACTGAAGCTTTCTTT
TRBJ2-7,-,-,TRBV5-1,CASRSGTNSYEQYF,TGCGCCAGCAGGTCCGGGACAAATTCCTACGAGCAGTACTTC
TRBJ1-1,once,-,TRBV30,CAWSAQMNTEAFF,TGTGCCTGGAGTGCCCAGATGAACACTGAAGCTTTCTTT
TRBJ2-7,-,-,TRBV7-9,CASSLSLARGYEQYF,TGTGCCAGCAGCTTATCTTTGGCCAGGGGATACGAGCAGTACTTC
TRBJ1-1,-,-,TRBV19,CASSTDRRGTEAFF,TGTGCCAGTAGTACTGACAGGCGGGGGACTGAAGCTTTCTTT
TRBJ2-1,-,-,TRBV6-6,CASRPGAGNYNEQFF,TGTGCCAGCAGGCCCGGCGCAGGGAATTACAATGAGCAGTTCTTC
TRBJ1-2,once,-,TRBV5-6,CASSLMGSYGYTF,TGTGCCAGCAGCTTGATGGGGAGCTATGGCTACACCTTC
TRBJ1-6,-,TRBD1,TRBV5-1,CASSPRGDARSPLHF,TGCGCCAGCAGCCCCAGGGGGGACGCCCGGTCACCCCTCCACTTT
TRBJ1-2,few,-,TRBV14,CASSQEGERSYGYTF,TGTGCCAGCAGCCAAGAGGGGGAACGGTCTTATGGCTACACCTTC
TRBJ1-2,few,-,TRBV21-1,CASSKFGGNYGYTF,TGTGCCAGCAGCAAATTTGGGGGAAACTATGGCTACACCTTC
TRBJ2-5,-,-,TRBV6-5,CASRLKPLSAETQYF,TGTGCCAGCAGGCTAAAGCCTCTTTCTGCCGAGACCCAGTACTTC
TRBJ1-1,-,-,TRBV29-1,CSVLPPVGADTEAFF,TGCAGCGTCCTCCCCCCCGTCGGGGCTGACACTGAAGCTTTCTTT
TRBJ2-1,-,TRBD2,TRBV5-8,CASSLVSGRVRFF,TGTGCCAGCAGCTTGGTTTCCGGGAGGGTTCGGTTCTTC
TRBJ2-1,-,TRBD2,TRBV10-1,CASSALEGLAGGGGFVEQFF,TGCGCCAGCAGTGCTCTCGAGGGACTAGCGGGAGGGGGTGGGTTTGTTGAGCAGTTCTTC
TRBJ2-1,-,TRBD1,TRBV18,CASSRDRGSYNEQFF,TGTGCCAGCTCACGAGACAGGGGCTCCTACAATGAGCAGTTCTTC
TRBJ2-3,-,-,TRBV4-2,CASSQDVGGTQYF,TGTGCCAGCAGCCAAGATGTGGGGGGTACGCAGTATTTT
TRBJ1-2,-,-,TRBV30,CAWADRNYGYTF,TGTGCCTGGGCTGACAGAAACTATGGCTACACCTTC
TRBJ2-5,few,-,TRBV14,CASSRGSMGPRGTQYF,TGTGCCAGCAGCCGGGGGAGCATGGGGCCGCGAGGGACCCAGTACTTC
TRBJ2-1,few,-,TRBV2,CASSELASGLDEQFF,TGTGCCAGCAGTGAATTGGCTAGTGGGCTGGATGAGCAGTTCTTC
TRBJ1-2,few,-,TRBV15,CATSGKTSDGYTF,TGTGCCACCAGCGGAAAAACTTCGGATGGCTACACCTTC
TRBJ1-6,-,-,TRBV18,CASSPGMPPLHF,TGTGCCAGCTCTCCCGGGATGCCACCCCTCCACTTT
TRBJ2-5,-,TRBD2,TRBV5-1,CASSLKLAGVETQYF,TGCGCCAGCAGCTTGAAGCTAGCGGGAGTAGAGACCCAGTACTTC
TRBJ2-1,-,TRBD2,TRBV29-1,CSVDRTSIKEQFF,TGCAGCGTTGATAGGACTAGTATCAAGGAGCAGTTCTTC
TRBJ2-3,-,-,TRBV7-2,CASSPTVTSTDTQYF,TGTGCCAGCAGCCCGACAGTCACTAGCACAGATACGCAGTATTTT
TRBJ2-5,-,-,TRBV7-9,CASSLGDRVEETQYF,TGTGCCAGCAGCTTAGGAGACAGAGTGGAGGAGACCCAGTACTTC
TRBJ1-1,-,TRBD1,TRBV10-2,CASSERTGGTEAFF,TGCGCCAGCAGTGAGAGGACAGGGGGCACTGAAGCTTTCTTT
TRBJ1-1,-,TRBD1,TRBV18,CASSQQGDRAFF,TGTGCCAGCTCACAGCAAGGGGACAGGGCTTTCTTT
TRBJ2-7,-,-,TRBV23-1,CASSHPPKQVHLNEQYF,TGCGCCAGCAGTCATCCCCCAAAACAGGTCCATTTGAACGAGCAGTACTTC
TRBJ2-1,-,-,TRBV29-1,CSVESYYEQFF,TGCAGCGTTGAATCTTACTACGAGCAGTTCTTC
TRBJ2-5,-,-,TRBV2,CASSESQGMRETQYF,TGTGCCAGCAGTGAAAGCCAGGGGATGAGGGAGACCCAGTACTTC
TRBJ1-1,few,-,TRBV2,CASARYGGSEAFF,TGTGCCAGCGCCCGGTACGGGGGCTCTGAAGCTTTCTTT
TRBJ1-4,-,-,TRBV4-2,CASSQAQGTNEKLFF,TGTGCCAGCAGCCAAGCGCAGGGAACTAATGAAAAACTGTTTTTT
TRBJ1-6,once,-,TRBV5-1,CASSLSRSFNSPLHF,TGCGCCAGCAGCTTGAGTAGGAGCTTTAATTCACCCCTCCACTTT
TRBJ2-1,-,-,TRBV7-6,CASSLAAEQFF,TGTGCCAGCAGCTTAGCGGCAGAGCAGTTCTTC
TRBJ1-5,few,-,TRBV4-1,CASSQDSGFNQPQHF,TGCGCCAGCAGCCAAGATTCAGGATTCAATCAGCCCCAGCATTTT
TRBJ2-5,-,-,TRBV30,CAWSVSTVQETQYF,TGTGCCTGGAGTGTATCGACAGTCCAAGAGACCCAGTACTTC
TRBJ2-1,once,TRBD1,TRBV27,CASSSSGQGSYNEQFF,TGTGCCAGCAGTTCCTCGGGACAGGGCTCCTACAATGAGCAGTTCTTC
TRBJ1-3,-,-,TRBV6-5,CASRGGSGNTIYF,TGTGCCAGCAGAGGGGGCTCTGGAAACACCATATATTTT
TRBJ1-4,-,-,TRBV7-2,CASSLFGGELFF,TGTGCCAGCAGCTTATTTGGGGGGGAACTGTTTTTT
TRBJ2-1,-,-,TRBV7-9,CASSPQTYNEQFF,TGTGCCAGCAGCCCCCAGACATACAATGAGCAGTTCTTC
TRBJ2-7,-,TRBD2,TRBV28,CASSAGLAGDEQYF,TGTGCCAGCAGTGCAGGCCTAGCGGGCGACGAGCAGTACTTC
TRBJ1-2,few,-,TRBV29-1,CSVSEDSSGYTF,TGCAGCGTTTCAGAGGACAGTTCTGGCTACACCTTC
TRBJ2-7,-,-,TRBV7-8,CASSPIWGSPEQYF,TGTGCCAGCAGCCCAATCTGGGGGTCCCCCGAGCAGTACTTC